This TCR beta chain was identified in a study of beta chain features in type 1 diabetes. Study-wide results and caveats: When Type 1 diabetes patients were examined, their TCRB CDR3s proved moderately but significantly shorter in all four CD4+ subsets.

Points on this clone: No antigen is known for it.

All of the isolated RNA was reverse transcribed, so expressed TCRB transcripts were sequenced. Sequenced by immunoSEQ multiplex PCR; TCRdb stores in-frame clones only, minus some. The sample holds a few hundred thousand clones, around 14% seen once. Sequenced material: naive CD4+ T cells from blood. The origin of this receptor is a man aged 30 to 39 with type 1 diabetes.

DNA for the CDR3: TGTGCCAGTAGTATTGCGGGGATCACAGATACGCAGTATTTT. This sequence encodes CASSIAGITDTQYF. The chain has TRBV19 and TRBJ2-3; TRBD2 is a possible D gene (6 bases). The CDR3 has 14 amino acids. Germline loops: CDR1 LNHDA, CDR2 SQIVND (reference sequence). Trimming took 3 bases from V and 2 from J, leaving 9 bases between them.